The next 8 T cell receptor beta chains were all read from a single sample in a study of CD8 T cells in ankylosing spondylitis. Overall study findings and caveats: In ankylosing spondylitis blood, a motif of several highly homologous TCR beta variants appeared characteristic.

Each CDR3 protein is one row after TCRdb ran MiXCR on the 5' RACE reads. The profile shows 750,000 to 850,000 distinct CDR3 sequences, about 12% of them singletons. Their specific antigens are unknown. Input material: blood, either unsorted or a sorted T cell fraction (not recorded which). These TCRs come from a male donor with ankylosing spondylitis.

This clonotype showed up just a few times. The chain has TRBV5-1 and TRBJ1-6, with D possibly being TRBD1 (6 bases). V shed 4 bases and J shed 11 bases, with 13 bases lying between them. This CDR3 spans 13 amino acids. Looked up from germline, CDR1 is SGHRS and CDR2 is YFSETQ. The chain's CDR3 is CASSPEQGAPLHF. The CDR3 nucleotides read TGCGCCAGCAGCCCCGAACAGGGCGCACCCCTCCACTTT. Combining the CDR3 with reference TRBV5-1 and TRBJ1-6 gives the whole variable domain KAGVTQTPRYLIKTRGQQVTLSCSPISGHRSVSWYQQTPGQGLQFLFEYFSETQRNKGNFPGRFSGRQFSNSRSEMNVSTLELGDSALYLCASSPEQGAPLHFGNGTRLTVT.

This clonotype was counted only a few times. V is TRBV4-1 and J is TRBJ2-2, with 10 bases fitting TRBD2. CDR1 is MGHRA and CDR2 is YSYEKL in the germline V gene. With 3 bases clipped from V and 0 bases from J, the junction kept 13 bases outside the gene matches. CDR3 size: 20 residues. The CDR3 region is CASSQRLAGGPNANTGELFF. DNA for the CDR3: TGCGCCAGCAGCCAGCGACTAGCGGGCGGTCCTAACGCGAACACCGGGGAGCTGTTTTTT.

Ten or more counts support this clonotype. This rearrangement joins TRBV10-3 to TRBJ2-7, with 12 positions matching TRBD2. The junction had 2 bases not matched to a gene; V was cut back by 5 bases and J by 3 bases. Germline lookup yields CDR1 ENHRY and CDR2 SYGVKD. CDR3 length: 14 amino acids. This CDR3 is CAISRLAGDYEQYF. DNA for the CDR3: TGTGCCATCAGTCGACTAGCGGGAGACTACGAGCAGTACTTC.

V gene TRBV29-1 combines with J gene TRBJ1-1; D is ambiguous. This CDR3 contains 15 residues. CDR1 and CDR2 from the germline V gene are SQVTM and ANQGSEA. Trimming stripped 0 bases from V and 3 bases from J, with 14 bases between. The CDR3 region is CSVEDGVGAYTEAFF. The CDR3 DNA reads TGCAGCGTTGAAGATGGGGTAGGAGCTTACACTGAAGCTTTCTTT.

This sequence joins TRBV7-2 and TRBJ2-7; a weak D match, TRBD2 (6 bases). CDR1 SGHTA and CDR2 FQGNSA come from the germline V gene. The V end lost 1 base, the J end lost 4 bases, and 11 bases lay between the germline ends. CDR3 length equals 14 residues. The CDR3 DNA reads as TGTGCCAGCAGCTTAGGTCCCGGGAGATACGAGCAGTACTTC. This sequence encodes CASSLGPGRYEQYF.

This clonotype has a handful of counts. As DNA, the CDR3 is TGTGCCATCAGTGGCCGGGACAGGGTGGACGAGCAGTACTTC. Amino acids: CAISGRDRVDEQYF. V is TRBV10-3 and J is TRBJ2-7, with 9 positions matching TRBD1. V lost 4 bases and J lost 5; bases outside the gene matches: 6. CDR1 and CDR2 (germline): ENHRY, SYGVKD. The CDR3 consists of 14 residues.

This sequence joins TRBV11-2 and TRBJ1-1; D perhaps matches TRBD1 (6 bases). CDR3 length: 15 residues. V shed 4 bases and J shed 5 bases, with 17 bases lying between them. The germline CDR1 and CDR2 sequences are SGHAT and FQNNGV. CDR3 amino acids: CASSSIQGKGTEAFF. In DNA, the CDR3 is TGTGCCAGCAGCTCAATACAGGGAAAGGGGACTGAAGCTTTCTTT.

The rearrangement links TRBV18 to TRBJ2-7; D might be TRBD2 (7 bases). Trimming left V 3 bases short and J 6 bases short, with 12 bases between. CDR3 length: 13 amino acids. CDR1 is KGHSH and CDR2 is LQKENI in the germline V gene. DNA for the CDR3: TGTGCCAGCTCACCGGGGGGGCCTGCCGAGCAGTACTTC. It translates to CASSPGGPAEQYF. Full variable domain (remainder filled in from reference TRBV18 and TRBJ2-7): NAGVMQNPRHLVRRRGQEARLRCSPMKGHSHVYWYRQLPEEGLKFMVYLQKENIIDESGMPKERFSAEFPKEGPSILRIQQVVRGDSAAYFCASSPGGPAEQYFGPGTRLTVT.